This is a list of T cell receptor beta chains from one sample in a study of shared clonotypes between healthy human individuals. Clones were sequenced by immunoSEQ multiplex PCR, and TCRdb holds only the in-frame ones, with some missing. The sample lists about 2,200,000 clones, 85% to 95% occurring once. The sequencing input was naive CD8+ T cells from PBMCs. These receptors were collected from a man between 18 and 29 years old in good health. Some clones in this sample may be carry-over from other donors' samples. CDR3s include the opening cysteine and the closing phenylalanine or tryptophan. Each record gives: clone size, J gene, V gene, D gene, CDR3 DNA, CDR3 protein. D genes are given only for firm matches. For some rows the clone size is stated as once, few or many, or as a class when expanded; others skip it.

. TRBJ2-6 TRBV27 . TGTGCCAGCAGTGCGGGCTCTGGGGCCAACGTCCTGACTTTC CASSAGSGANVLTF
. TRBJ1-3 TRBV9 . TGTGCCAGCAGCGTAGGGGACCGGGAAGGAAACACCATATATTTT CASSVGDREGNTIYF
. TRBJ1-4 TRBV15 . TGTGCCACCAGTCCCCCAGGGGTTGCTAATGAAAAACTGTTTTTT CATSPPGVANEKLFF
. TRBJ2-1 TRBV13 TRBD2 TGTGCCAGCATCCTACTAGCGGGAGCCCCCTACAATGAGCAGTTCTTC CASILLAGAPYNEQFF
. TRBJ1-5 TRBV7-9 . TGTGCCAGCAGCTACGGGGGGGGCAATCAGCCCCAGCATTTT CASSYGGGNQPQHF
. TRBJ2-2 TRBV7-2 . TGTGCCAGCAGCTACGGTCCAGCGAACACCGGGGAGCTGTTTTTT CASSYGPANTGELFF
. TRBJ2-1 TRBV5-6 TRBD2 TGTGCCAGCAGCTTCGGAATAGCGGGAGGGCTTTGGCAGTTCTTC CASSFGIAGGLWQFF
. TRBJ1-2 TRBV27 . TGTGCCAGCAGTCTATCTCCCCGGGAGAGGGGGTATCCCCTCGGCTATGGCTACACCTTC CASSLSPRERGYPLGYGYTF
. TRBJ2-7 TRBV7-9 . TGTGCCAGCAGCTTCGGGAAGGGAGGCTACTACGAGCAGTACTTC CASSFGKGGYYEQYF
. TRBJ2-2 TRBV5-1 . TGCGCCAGCAGCTTGTCGTGGCTGGAGGCCGGGGAGCTGTTTTTT CASSLSWLEAGELFF
. TRBJ2-1 TRBV27 . TGTGCCAGCAGTCGGACTTTCTACAATGAGCAGTTCTTC CASSRTFYNEQFF
. TRBJ2-1 TRBV7-9 TRBD2 TGTGCCAGCAGCTTAGTTCCCCTAGCGGTATACAATGAGCAGTTCTTC CASSLVPLAVYNEQFF
. TRBJ1-1 TRBV7-9 . TGTGCCAGCAGCTCACCCCTGGCGGGGGAGAACACTGAAGCTTTCTTT CASSSPLAGENTEAFF
. TRBJ2-1 TRBV29-1 TRBD2 TGCAGCGTTGTCGGTGCTAGCGGGAAGGGAGGCAATGAGCAGTTCTTC CSVVGASGKGGNEQFF
. TRBJ1-1 TRBV14 TRBD1 TGTGCCAGCAGCCTCGCCGGGACAGGGAAGAACACTGAAGCTTTCTTT CASSLAGTGKNTEAFF
. TRBJ1-1 TRBV4-1 . TGCGCCAGCAGCCAAGGGGGGGGTGGACCGAACACTGAAGCTTTCTTT CASSQGGGGPNTEAFF
. TRBJ1-1 TRBV7-2 . TGTGCCAGCAGCTTTGCCGGGACACATGAAGCTTTCTTT CASSFAGTHEAFF
. TRBJ2-7 TRBV6-1 TRBD1 TGTGCCAGCAGTGCCCGGGACAGCACCTACGAGCAGTACTTC CASSARDSTYEQYF
. TRBJ2-7 TRBV6-5 . TGTGCCAGCAGTTACTCGGCAGGGGTGAGGTCCTACGAGCAGTACTTC CASSYSAGVRSYEQYF
once TRBJ2-1 TRBV7-6 . TGTGCCAGCAGCCCCTTAGAGCGGAGGGGGGACAATGAGCAGTTCTTC CASSPLERRGDNEQFF
. TRBJ1-1 TRBV5-6 TRBD1 TGTGCCAGCAGCTTGGGGACAGGGGGCGGGTACACTGAAGCTTTCTTT CASSLGTGGGYTEAFF
. TRBJ2-1 TRBV2 TRBD2 TGTGCCAGCAGCCACGCGGTAGCGGGAGTAACCTACAATGAGCAGTTCTTC CASSHAVAGVTYNEQFF
. TRBJ1-1 TRBV28 TRBD1 TGTGCCAGCAGTTGGACAGGGGGTATGAGCACTGAAGCTTTCTTT CASSWTGGMSTEAFF